The 18 T cell receptor beta chains presented below share a single source sample, sequenced in a study of T cell changes during pregnancy in multiple sclerosis. The method was immunoSEQ multiplex PCR; TCRdb's version includes in-frame clones alone and lacks a portion of them. The repertoire holds fewer than 95,000 clones, with 90% to 95% as singletons. Specimen: peripheral blood, collected in the third trimester of pregnancy. Receptor source: a female donor with multiple sclerosis, enrolled in a pregnancy study.

V and J are TRBV7-2 and TRBJ2-7, with 7 nucleotides matching TRBD1. V shed 5 bases and J 2 bases; nucleotides not matched to a gene: 9. CDR1 SGHTA and CDR2 FQGNSA come from the germline V gene. This CDR3 contains 15 residues. This CDR3 is CASSQAGTETYEQYF. CDR3 nucleotide sequence: TGTGCCAGCAGCCAAGCCGGGACAGAAACCTACGAGCAGTACTTC.

The chain is built from TRBV7-9 and TRBJ2-7, with 10 bases matching TRBD2. The CDR3 loop spans 17 amino acids. The germline V gene encodes CDR1 SEHNR and CDR2 FQNEAQ (reference sequence). The ends lost 5 bases at V and 5 bases at J; junction bases unmatched: 15. The CDR3 DNA reads as TGTGCCAGCAGCCATTCGGATAGGGCTAGCGGGAGCCACGAGCAGTACTTC. This gives the protein CASSHSDRASGSHEQYF. Variable domain in full (rest from reference TRBV7-9 and TRBJ2-7): DTGVSQNPRHKITKRGQNVTFRCDPISEHNRLYWYRQTLGQGPEFLTYFQNEAQLEKSRLLSDRFSAERPKGSFSTLEIQRTEQGDSAMYLCASSHSDRASGSHEQYFGPGTRLTVT.

This chain joins TRBV7-9 and TRBJ1-3; perhaps TRBD1 as D (5 bases). CDR3 size: 14 residues. CDR1 and CDR2 from the germline V gene are SEHNR and FQNEAQ (reference sequence). The V and J ends lost 5 bases and 4 bases respectively, with 12 bases between them. The CDR3, as DNA: TGTGCCAGCAGCCGGACACCCATCGGAAACACCATATATTTT. Its translation: CASSRTPIGNTIYF.

J is TRBJ2-1 and V is TRBV4-2, with 12 positions matching TRBD2. CDR1 LGHNA and CDR2 YNFKEQ come from the germline V gene. This CDR3 spans 18 amino acids. The V segment lost 0 bases and the J segment 0 bases; nucleotides outside the gene matches: 3. DNA for the CDR3: TGTGCCAGCAGCCAAGAGGGGACTAGCGGGTTCTCCTACAATGAGCAGTTCTTC. Translating it yields CASSQEGTSGFSYNEQFF.

The chain has TRBV9 and TRBJ2-5; D is perhaps TRBD2 (6 bases). The CDR3 is 13 residues long. Trimming took 2 bases from V and 3 from J, leaving 8 bases between them. Germline-derived CDR1 and CDR2 are SGDLS and YYNGEE. CDR3 residues: CASSVGLKETQYF. For the CDR3, the DNA is TGTGCCAGCAGCGTCGGACTAAAAGAGACCCAGTACTTC.

The CDR3 is CASSRRDRVSITNEKLFF. The CDR3 nucleotides read TGTGCCAGCAGCCGCCGGGACAGGGTATCAATTACTAATGAAAAACTGTTTTTT. The chain recombines TRBV14 with TRBJ1-4; 9 bases align to TRBD1. Germline trimming cut 4 bases from V and 2 bases from J; bases unmatched to any gene: 11. The CDR3 runs to 18 residues. Germline-derived CDR1 and CDR2 are SGHDN and FVKESK.

CDR3 loop: CASSLTDTQYF. The CDR3 nucleotides read TGTGCCAGCAGCCTGACAGATACGCAGTATTTT. The rearrangement joins TRBV7-2 to TRBJ2-3, with D unclear. V was trimmed by 5 bases and J by 3 bases, leaving 3 bases between them. The germline V gene has CDR1 SGHTA and CDR2 FQGNSA. The CDR3 consists of 11 residues.

The CDR3 nucleotides read TGTGCCTGGGACAACAGATCCTACGAGCAGTACTTC. Amino acids: CAWDNRSYEQYF. The chain recombines TRBV7-9 with TRBJ2-7; perhaps TRBD1 as D (6 bases). The germline V and J ends were trimmed by 11 bases and 1 base, with 12 bases remaining between them. CDR1 and CDR2 (germline): SEHNR, FQNEAQ (reference sequence). The length of the CDR3 is 12 residues.

J is TRBJ2-7 and V is TRBV6-1; D possibly corresponds to TRBD1 (5 bases). CDR1 is MNHNS and CDR2 is SASEGT in the germline V gene. V lost 2 bases and J lost 5, with 7 bases in between. This CDR3 is 12 amino acids long. CDR3 DNA sequence: TGTGCCAGCAGTGAAACAGGTGACGAGCAGTACTTC. Encoded protein: CASSETGDEQYF.

The chain couples TRBV5-1 to TRBJ2-2; TRBD2 agrees at 10 bases. This CDR3 spans 19 amino acids. V lost 4 bases, J lost 2 bases, and 14 bases stayed unmatched. Germline V gene lookup returns CDR1 SGHRS and CDR2 YFSETQ. CDR3 sequence: CASSPTRTAGGRNTGELFF. CDR3 DNA: TGCGCCAGCAGCCCAACCCGGACAGCGGGAGGGCGAAACACCGGGGAGCTGTTTTTT.

V gene TRBV6-5 combines with J gene TRBJ1-2; 7 positions match TRBD1. The germline gives CDR1 MNHEY, CDR2 SVGAGI. This CDR3 comprises 15 residues. With V trimmed by 5 bases and J by 6 bases, 12 bases remained unmatched. The CDR3 sequence: CASSRPGQEGNGYTF. The CDR3 DNA sequence: TGTGCCAGCAGTCGCCCCGGACAGGAGGGGAATGGCTACACCTTC.

This chain joins TRBV6-6 and TRBJ1-2, with 7 bases identical to TRBD1. This CDR3 contains 15 residues. V lost 4 bases, J lost 0 bases, and 5 bases stayed unmatched. Looked up from germline, CDR1 is MNHNY and CDR2 is SVGAGI (reference sequence). The CDR3 loop is CASSSPGQTNYGYTF. Written as DNA, the CDR3 is TGTGCCAGCAGTTCTCCGGGACAGACTAACTATGGCTACACCTTC.

This chain joins TRBV14 and TRBJ2-7, with TRBD2 matching over 14 bases. Germline-derived CDR1 and CDR2 are SGHDN and FVKESK. J was trimmed by 3 bases and V by 4 bases; bases with no gene match: 11. This CDR3 is 18 amino acids long. The CDR3 DNA follows: TGTGCCAGCAGCCGGGGACTAGCGGGGGCCAGTGGGGTCTACGAGCAGTACTTC. This gives the protein CASSRGLAGASGVYEQYF.

J is TRBJ1-5 and V is TRBV6-1; D gene unclear. The CDR3 length is 15 residues. Germline values: CDR1 MNHNS, CDR2 SASEGT. V lost 6 bases and J lost 0, with 12 bases in between. DNA for the CDR3: TGTGCCAGCAGCCAGGACTGGAATAGCAATCAGCCCCAGCATTTT. As protein: CASSQDWNSNQPQHF.

The V and J genes are TRBV19 and TRBJ1-5, with 7 bases identical to TRBD1. J was trimmed by 1 base and V by 10 bases; bases with no gene match: 10. Germline CDR1 LNHDA, CDR2 SQIVND (reference sequence). CDR3 length: 15 residues. The DNA for the CDR3 is TGTGCCACCCGCATGGACAGGATAAGCAATCAGCCCCAGCATTTT. Translation: CATRMDRISNQPQHF. Combining the CDR3 with reference TRBV19 and TRBJ1-5 gives the whole variable domain DGGITQSPKYLFRKEGQNVTLSCEQNLNHDAMYWYRQDPGQGLRLIYYSQIVNDFQKGDIAEGYSVSREKKESFPLTVTSAQKNPTAFYLCATRMDRISNQPQHFGDGTRLSIL.

V is TRBV10-3 and J is TRBJ2-7; the match to TRBD2 covers 7 bases. V was clipped by 4 bases and J by 0 bases; unmatched bases: 6. This CDR3 is 15 amino acids long. Germline lookup yields CDR1 ENHRY and CDR2 SYGVKD. DNA for the CDR3: TGTGCCATCAGTGCCGGCGGGAGTGTCTCCTACGAGCAGTACTTC. The encoded protein is CAISAGGSVSYEQYF.

CDR3 protein: CASSFGGRRVGINQPQHF. CDR3 coding DNA: TGTGCCAGCAGCTTCGGTGGCAGGAGGGTCGGTATCAATCAGCCCCAGCATTTT. The V and J genes are TRBV13 and TRBJ1-5; D is unresolved. Trimming took 3 bases from V and 3 from J, leaving 21 bases between them. The CDR3 is made up of 18 amino acids. Germline-derived CDR1 and CDR2 are PRHDT and FYEKMQ (reference sequence).

The rearrangement joins TRBV14 to TRBJ1-1; TRBD1 aligns across 7 bases. CDR3 length: 13 residues. Germline lookup yields CDR1 SGHDN and CDR2 FVKESK. V shed 5 bases, J shed 3 bases, and the junction held 3 bases outside the gene matches. CDR3 nucleotide sequence: TGTGCCAGCAGCGACACAGGGGACACTGAAGCTTTCTTT. Protein product: CASSDTGDTEAFF.